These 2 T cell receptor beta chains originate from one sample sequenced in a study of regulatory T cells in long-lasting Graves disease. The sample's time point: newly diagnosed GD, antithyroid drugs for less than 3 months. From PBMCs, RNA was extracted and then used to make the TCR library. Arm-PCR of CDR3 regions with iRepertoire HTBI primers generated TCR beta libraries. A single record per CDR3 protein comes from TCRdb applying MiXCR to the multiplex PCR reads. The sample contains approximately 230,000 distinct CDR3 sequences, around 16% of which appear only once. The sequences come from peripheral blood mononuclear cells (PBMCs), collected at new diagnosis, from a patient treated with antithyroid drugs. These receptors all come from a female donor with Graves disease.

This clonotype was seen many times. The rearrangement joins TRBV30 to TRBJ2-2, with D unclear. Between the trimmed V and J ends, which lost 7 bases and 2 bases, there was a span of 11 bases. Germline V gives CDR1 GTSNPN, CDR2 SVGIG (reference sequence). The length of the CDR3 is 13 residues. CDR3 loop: CAFGAINTGELFF. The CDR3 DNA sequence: TGTGCCTTTGGAGCTATCAACACCGGGGAGCTGTTTTTT.

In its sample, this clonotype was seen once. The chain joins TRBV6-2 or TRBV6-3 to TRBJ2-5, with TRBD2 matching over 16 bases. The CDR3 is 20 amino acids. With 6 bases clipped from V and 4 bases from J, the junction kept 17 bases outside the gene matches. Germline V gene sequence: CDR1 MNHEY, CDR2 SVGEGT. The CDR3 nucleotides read TGTGCCAGCAGAGGGAGCAAGGGGGGACTAGCGGGAGGGCCAGGAGAGACCCAGTACTTC. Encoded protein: CASRGSKGGLAGGPGETQYF.